This T cell receptor beta chain was found in a study of T cell responses to AZD1222 COVID-19 vaccine. Sequencing was performed with immunoSEQ multiplex PCR; in TCRdb, only in-frame clones are kept and a portion is missing. The table records 150,000 or so clones, 80% to 95% of them present only once. Germline V gene sequence: CDR1 SGHTA, CDR2 FQGNSA. Between the trimmed V and J ends, which lost 1 base and 1 base, there was a span of 13 bases. The CDR3 has 16 amino acids. This TCR derives from an adult in good health. Here the sequenced sample was peripheral blood, taken on day 0 of AZD1222 vaccination. The rearrangement links TRBV7-2 to TRBJ1-1; D is unresolved. The CDR3 DNA reads as TGTGCCAGCAGCTTAGGGGGAAAACGGGGGAACACTGAAGCTTTCTTT. Its protein is CASSLGGKRGNTEAFF. The variable domain in full, completed from reference TRBV7-2 and TRBJ1-1, reads GAGVSQSPSNKVTEKGKDVELRCDPISGHTALYWYRQSLGQGLEFLIYFQGNSAPDKSGLPSDRFSAERTGGSVSTLTIQRTQQEDSAVYLCASSLGGKRGNTEAFFGQGTRLTVV.